Below, one T cell receptor beta chain is given with its context. The antigen is undetermined. Per germline, CDR1 MNHNS and CDR2 SASEGT. The CDR3 extends over 16 amino acids. Trimming removed 2 bases from V and 3 bases from J; junction bases left unmatched: 6. For the second PCR, which ran for about 6 to 11 cycles, a sample-barcoded 5' primer and a J-beta primer mix were used. One entry per CDR3 protein results from TCRdb running MiXCR on the 5' RACE reads. The table has fewer than 1,000,000 distinct CDR3 sequences, 46% seen once. The data derive from a study of blood T cells in healthy people across ages. The study, taken as a whole, reports: More naive CD4+ cells and higher diversity marked long-lived donors relative to aged donors.

The sequenced sample was blood. The sequence was collected from an older man in good health. The rearrangement joins TRBV6-1 to TRBJ2-1, with TRBD2 matching over 8 bases. DNA of the CDR3: TGTGCCAGCAGTGAACGGGGGGGAGGTATCTACAATGAGCAGTTCTTC. Its translation: CASSERGGGIYNEQFF.